A single sample is the source of the 30 T cell receptor beta chains below, sequenced in a study of blood T cell repertoires in COVID-19. Some clones are missing from TCRdb's copy, which holds only in-frame ones; the method was immunoSEQ multiplex PCR. The sample has under 150,000 clones; roughly nine tenths are singletons. The sequenced material came from peripheral blood. These receptors originate from an older woman with active COVID-19.

V is TRBV5-1 and J is TRBJ2-3, with TRBD1 identical over 7 bases. CDR1 and CDR2 from the germline V gene are SGHRS and YFSETQ. J lost 5 bases, V lost 0 bases, and 9 bases had no gene match. CDR3 length: 16 residues. CDR3 residues: CASSLGGPGGLDTQYF. The CDR3 DNA reads TGCGCCAGCAGCTTGGGAGGTCCAGGGGGTTTAGATACGCAGTATTTT.

J is TRBJ2-7 and V is TRBV7-9; 9 bases map to TRBD1. The germline V gene has CDR1 SEHNR and CDR2 FQNEAQ (reference sequence). Losses at the gene ends were 5 bases for V and 4 bases for J; bases not matched to a gene: 3. The CDR3 sequence is 13 residues long. CDR3 loop: CASSGTGKYEQYF. The CDR3 coding sequence is TGTGCCAGCAGCGGGACAGGGAAATACGAGCAGTACTTC.

This chain uses TRBV7-8 with TRBJ1-1; D may be TRBD1 (6 bases). Trimming removed 1 base from V and 0 bases from J, with 15 bases in between. Germline-derived CDR1 and CDR2 are SGHVS and FQNEAQ. The CDR3 runs 17 residues. The CDR3 coding sequence is TGTGCCAGCAGCTTAGACCCGGGACACCTAGTGAACACTGAAGCTTTCTTT. Amino acid sequence: CASSLDPGHLVNTEAFF.

V and J are TRBV9 and TRBJ2-7; 8 positions match TRBD2. With 4 bases clipped from V and 4 bases from J, the junction kept 7 bases outside the gene matches. The CDR3 has 14 amino acids. CDR1 is SGDLS, CDR2 YYNGEE, per germline. The CDR3 DNA reads as TGTGCCAGCAGCTCCCCGGGGGGGGCGTACGAGCAGTACTTC. Translated: CASSSPGGAYEQYF. The whole variable domain, filled in from reference TRBV9 and TRBJ2-7, reads DSGVTQTPKHLITATGQRVTLRCSPRSGDLSVYWYQQSLDQGLQFLIQYYNGEERAKGNILERFSAQQFPDLHSELNLSSLELGDSALYFCASSSPGGAYEQYFGPGTRLTVT.

A few counts support this clone. The J gene is TRBJ1-2, the V gene TRBV4-2; no clear D gene. The CDR3 contains 17 residues. Germline-derived CDR1 and CDR2 are LGHNA and YNFKEQ. V dropped 0 bases and J dropped 4 bases, with 18 bases sitting between them. CDR3 amino acids: CASSQEMRVSTPYGYTF. The CDR3 DNA is TGTGCCAGCAGCCAAGAGATGAGGGTTTCGACGCCCTATGGCTACACCTTC.

The chain links TRBV4-3 to TRBJ2-3; D might be TRBD2 (5 bases). Germline CDR1 reads LGHNA; CDR2 reads YSLEER. This CDR3 region has 13 residues. The V gene lost 0 bases and the J gene lost 5 bases, with 6 bases spanning the gap. CDR3 protein: CASSQEGRDTQYF. The CDR3 DNA reads as TGCGCCAGCAGCCAAGAAGGGAGAGATACGCAGTATTTT.

The rearrangement links TRBV27 to TRBJ2-3; 8 bases are shared with TRBD2. V lost 8 bases, J lost 6 bases, and 10 bases stayed unmatched. The CDR3 covers 14 residues. Germline CDR1 MNHEY, CDR2 SMNVEV (reference sequence). CDR3 protein: CASRVWRLADTQYF. In DNA form, the CDR3 reads TGTGCCAGCCGAGTGTGGAGACTAGCGGATACGCAGTATTTT.

This clone was observed a handful of times. The chain carries TRBV27 and TRBJ2-7, with TRBD2 matching over 14 bases. J lost 7 bases, V lost 4 bases, and 3 bases had no gene match. The CDR3 has 14 residues. Germline V gene data show CDR1 as MNHEY and CDR2 as SMNVEV (reference sequence). In DNA, the CDR3 is TGTGCCAGCAGTTCCGGACTAGCGGGAGGTGAGCAGTACTTC. Its protein is CASSSGLAGGEQYF.

This chain uses TRBV4-1 with TRBJ2-1; D may be TRBD2 (5 bases). The CDR3 extends over 15 amino acids. Germline V gene sequence: CDR1 MGHRA, CDR2 YSYEKL. V dropped 5 bases and J dropped 8 bases, with 19 bases sitting between them. Here the CDR3 reads CASSTARTGFYEQFF. CDR3 nucleotide sequence: TGCGCCAGCAGCACAGCCAGGACTGGGTTTTATGAGCAGTTCTTC.

Here the CDR3 reads CASNPTGIKDAFF. CDR3 DNA sequence: TGCGCCAGCAACCCAACAGGGATTAAGGATGCTTTCTTT. The rearrangement uses TRBV10-2 and TRBJ1-1; a possible D gene is TRBD1 (6 bases). V was clipped by 7 bases and J by 11 bases, with 20 bases between them. The CDR3 extends over 13 amino acids. Germline loops: CDR1 WSHSY, CDR2 SAAADI.

The chain recombines TRBV7-2 with TRBJ2-5, with 9 bases that match TRBD1. V was pared by 0 bases and J by 6 bases, with 5 bases of the junction left unmatched. Germline values: CDR1 SGHTA, CDR2 FQGNSA. This CDR3 is 15 amino acids long. In nucleotides, the CDR3 is TGTGCCAGCAGCTTAGCACAGGGGGCGAAACAGACCCAGTACTTC. It specifies CASSLAQGAKQTQYF.

CDR3 coding DNA: TGTGCCAGCAGCCACCCGGGACTAGCGGGAGAATCCACCGGGGAGCTGTTTTTT. This encodes CASSHPGLAGESTGELFF. The V call is TRBV6-2 or TRBV6-3, the J call TRBJ2-2, with 14 bases fitting TRBD2. The CDR3 spans 18 residues. V was clipped by 6 bases and J by 4 bases; unmatched bases: 10. Germline V CDR1 and CDR2: MNHEY, SVGEGT.

The rearrangement joins TRBV7-2 to TRBJ2-1; 9 bases align to TRBD1. J lost 4 bases, V lost 1 base, and 5 bases had no gene match. Per the germline V gene, CDR1 is SGHTA and CDR2 is FQGNSA. CDR3 size: 16 residues. The CDR3, as DNA: TGTGCCAGCAGCTTAGTGTGGGACAGGGTTTACAATGAGCAGTTCTTC. As protein: CASSLVWDRVYNEQFF.

This sequence joins TRBV28 and TRBJ1-2; 7 bases are shared with TRBD1. This CDR3 has 13 residues. J lost 8 bases, V lost 7 bases, and 10 bases had no gene match. Germline V CDR1 and CDR2: MDHEN, SYDVKM. The DNA for the CDR3 is TGTGCCAGCAAACTAACAGGGGTCGGGGGCTACACCTTC. Translation: CASKLTGVGGYTF.

This chain uses TRBV5-4 with TRBJ2-1, with a tentative D call TRBD2 (7 bases). The CDR3 is 16 residues long. Trimming shortened V by 0 bases and J by 5 bases, and 15 bases separated the two germline ends. Germline CDR1 reads SGHNT; CDR2 reads YYREEE (reference sequence). For the CDR3, the DNA is TGTGCCAGCAGCTTGGTGGGGGGGGCCGGGGACAATGAGCAGTTCTTC. Amino acid sequence: CASSLVGGAGDNEQFF.

The chain couples TRBV6-5 to TRBJ2-1, with D perhaps matching TRBD2 (6 bases). Trimming stripped 3 bases from V and 4 bases from J, with 16 bases between. CDR1 is MNHEY, CDR2 SVGAGI, per germline. The CDR3 extends over 16 amino acids. CDR3 protein: CASSYSPVLAYNEQFF. As DNA, the CDR3 is TGTGCCAGCAGTTATTCTCCTGTCCTAGCGTACAATGAGCAGTTCTTC.

The J gene is TRBJ2-5, the V gene TRBV24-1, with 7 positions matching TRBD1. The CDR3 loop spans 15 amino acids. From germline, CDR1 is KGHDR and CDR2 SFDVKD. The ends lost 5 bases at V and 5 bases at J; junction bases unmatched: 10. The CDR3 sequence is CATSAGYKGAETQYF. The CDR3 nucleotides read TGTGCCACCAGTGCCGGATATAAGGGGGCGGAGACCCAGTACTTC.

The V gene is TRBV2, the J gene TRBJ2-7; TRBD1 aligns across 8 bases. V was clipped by 0 bases and J by 4 bases; unmatched bases: 11. Germline CDR1 is SNHLY and CDR2 is FYNNEI. The CDR3 runs to 17 residues. The CDR3 loop is CASSEAPLGTGPYEQYF. Here the CDR3 DNA reads TGTGCCAGCAGTGAAGCGCCTTTGGGGACAGGCCCATACGAGCAGTACTTC.

The rearrangement uses TRBV28 and TRBJ2-1; the match to TRBD2 covers 8 bases. CDR1 MDHEN and CDR2 SYDVKM come from the germline V gene. The CDR3 loop spans 14 amino acids. V was pared by 8 bases and J by 0 bases, with 3 bases of the junction left unmatched. CDR3 coding DNA: TGTGCCAGCGGAAGCGGGAGCTCCTACAATGAGCAGTTCTTC. The encoded protein is CASGSGSSYNEQFF.

The chain uses TRBV7-2 and TRBJ1-1; the match to TRBD1 covers 11 bases. The CDR3 length is 15 residues. In germline, CDR1 is SGHTA, CDR2 FQGNSA. The junction had 7 bases not matched to a gene; V was cut back by 7 bases and J by 3 bases. The CDR3 loop reads CASNTGTGGYTEAFF. DNA of the CDR3: TGTGCCAGCAACACCGGGACAGGGGGGTACACTGAAGCTTTCTTT.

This clone has only one observation. J is TRBJ2-1 and V is TRBV6-6; TRBD2 matches at 9 bases. The V gene end was trimmed by 2 bases and the J gene end by 10 bases; junction bases not matched to a gene: 6. The CDR3 extends over 14 amino acids. Germline CDR1 and CDR2: MNHNY and SVGAGI (reference sequence). In DNA form, the CDR3 reads TGTGCCAGCAGTTACGCTAGCGGGAAGATGGAGCAGTTCTTC. Residues: CASSYASGKMEQFF.

The rearrangement links TRBV9 to TRBJ2-1; 7 nucleotides match TRBD1. V lost 0 bases and J lost 7; bases outside the gene matches: 4. The CDR3 runs to 14 residues. In germline, CDR1 is SGDLS, CDR2 YYNGEE. CDR3 DNA: TGTGCCAGCAGCGTAGAGTGGACAGGTAATGAGCAGTTCTTC. Amino acids: CASSVEWTGNEQFF.

This sequence joins TRBV27 and TRBJ2-7; TRBD1 aligns across 7 bases. Germline CDR1 and CDR2: MNHEY and SMNVEV (reference sequence). The CDR3 sequence is 13 residues long. Trimming cost V 4 bases and J 2 bases; bases outside gene matches: 2. The CDR3 coding sequence is TGTGCCAGCAGTTACCAGGGGGCCTACGAGCAGTACTTC. This sequence encodes CASSYQGAYEQYF.

V and J are TRBV7-8 and TRBJ1-2, with a tentative D call TRBD1 (5 bases). The CDR3 has 13 amino acids. V was cut by 1 base and J by 4 bases, with 7 bases left in between. Germline CDR1 and CDR2: SGHVS and FQNEAQ. CDR3 protein: CASSLGQGYGYTF. The CDR3 nucleotides are TGTGCCAGCAGCTTAGGCCAGGGCTATGGCTACACCTTC.

V is TRBV6-4 and J is TRBJ2-1; 9 bases match TRBD2. The V segment lost 0 bases and the J segment 7 bases; nucleotides outside the gene matches: 7. The CDR3 has 16 residues. From germline, CDR1 is MRHNA and CDR2 SNTAGT. This chain's CDR3 is CASSDSLAGKGNEQFF. The CDR3 DNA is TGTGCCAGCAGTGACTCTCTAGCGGGAAAAGGAAATGAGCAGTTCTTC.

The rearrangement joins TRBV11-3 to TRBJ2-2; no reliable D call. Trimming took 2 bases from V and 4 from J, leaving 14 bases between them. Per germline, CDR1 SGHNT and CDR2 YENEEA. The CDR3 totals 16 residues. CDR3 residues: CASSLSAESTTGELFF. The CDR3 region has the DNA TGTGCCAGCAGCTTATCGGCGGAGTCGACCACCGGGGAGCTGTTTTTT. Variable domain in full (rest from reference TRBV11-3 and TRBJ2-2): EAGVVQSPRYKIIEKKQPVAFWCNPISGHNTLYWYLQNLGQGPELLIRYENEEAVDDSQLPKDRFSAERLKGVDSTLKIQPAELGDSAVYLCASSLSAESTTGELFFGEGSRLTVL.

The CDR3 coding sequence is TGTGCCAGCAGCACTGCGGGAGGGCCCTACGAGCAGTACTTC. It specifies CASSTAGGPYEQYF. V is TRBV7-2 and J is TRBJ2-7, with TRBD2 identical over 9 bases. The germline gives CDR1 SGHTA, CDR2 FQGNSA. The CDR3 runs 14 residues. Trimming at V came to 5 bases and at J to 2 bases, leaving 4 bases not matched to a gene.

The chain links TRBV2 to TRBJ2-7; perhaps TRBD2 as D (6 bases). Germline V lookup: CDR1 SNHLY, CDR2 FYNNEI. V was trimmed by 11 bases and J by 3 bases, leaving 17 bases between them. CDR3 size: 13 residues. This chain's CDR3 is CAWGRGGVYEQYF. CDR3 coding DNA: TGTGCCTGGGGACGGGGAGGCGTCTACGAGCAGTACTTC.

The chain employs TRBV7-8 and TRBJ1-2; D is undetermined. The CDR3 totals 13 residues. Germline CDR1 SGHVS, CDR2 FQNEAQ. Deletions cut 7 bases from V and 8 bases from J, with 17 bases between. CDR3 sequence: CASTLGGSSGYTF. In DNA, the CDR3 is TGTGCCAGCACCTTGGGAGGGAGTAGCGGCTACACCTTC.

The rearrangement joins TRBV6-2 or TRBV6-3 to TRBJ1-1, with a weak D call TRBD1 (6 bases). The length of the CDR3 is 12 residues. Germline V lookup: CDR1 MNHEY, CDR2 SVGEGT. Trimming stripped 3 bases from V and 8 bases from J, with 10 bases between. The CDR3 region is CASSYVGAEAFF. Here the CDR3 DNA reads TGTGCCAGCAGTTATGTGGGGGCAGAAGCTTTCTTT.